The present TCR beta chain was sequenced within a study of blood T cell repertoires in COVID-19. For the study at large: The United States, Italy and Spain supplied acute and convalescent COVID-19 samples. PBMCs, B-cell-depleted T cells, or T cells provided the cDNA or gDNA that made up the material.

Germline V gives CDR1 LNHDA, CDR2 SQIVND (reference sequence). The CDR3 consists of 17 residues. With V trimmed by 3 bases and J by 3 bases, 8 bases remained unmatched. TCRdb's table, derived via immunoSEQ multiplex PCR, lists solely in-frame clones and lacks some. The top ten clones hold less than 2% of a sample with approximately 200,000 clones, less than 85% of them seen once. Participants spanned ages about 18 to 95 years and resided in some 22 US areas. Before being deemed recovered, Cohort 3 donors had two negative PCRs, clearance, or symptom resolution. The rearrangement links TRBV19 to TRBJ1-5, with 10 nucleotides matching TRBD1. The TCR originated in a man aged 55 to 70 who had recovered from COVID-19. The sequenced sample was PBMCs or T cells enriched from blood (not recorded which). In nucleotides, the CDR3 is TGTGCCAGTAGTATCGCCTTAAGACAGGGGGCCAATCAGCCCCAGCATTTT. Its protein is CASSIALRQGANQPQHF.